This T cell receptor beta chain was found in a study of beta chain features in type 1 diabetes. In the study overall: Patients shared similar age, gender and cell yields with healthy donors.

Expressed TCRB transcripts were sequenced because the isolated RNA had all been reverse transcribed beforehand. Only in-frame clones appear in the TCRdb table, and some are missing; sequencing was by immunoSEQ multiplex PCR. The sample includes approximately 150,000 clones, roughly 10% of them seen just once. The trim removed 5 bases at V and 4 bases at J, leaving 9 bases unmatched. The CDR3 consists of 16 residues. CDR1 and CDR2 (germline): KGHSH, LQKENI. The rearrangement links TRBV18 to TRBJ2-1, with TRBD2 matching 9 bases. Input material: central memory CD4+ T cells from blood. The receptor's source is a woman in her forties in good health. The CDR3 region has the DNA TGTGCCAGCTCATCCGTAGCGGGGGCCCAGTACAATGAGCAGTTCTTC. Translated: CASSSVAGAQYNEQFF.